The TCR beta chain described here comes from a study of cytomegalovirus exposure and HLA in healthy donors. Germline lookup yields CDR1 SGDLS and CDR2 YYNGEE. V shed 0 bases and J 0 bases; nucleotides not matched to a gene: 4. This CDR3 contains 16 residues. General observations from the study: The study labeled under 200 TCR beta chains cytomegalovirus-associated. Certain indistinguishable V segments, among them TRBV6-2 and TRBV6-3, were excluded.

The primer mix had 60 Vbeta and 13 Jbeta primers. Sequencing used immunoSEQ multiplex PCR; TCRdb keeps in-frame clones, though not all of them. This table lists 150,000 to 200,000 clones. Of note for this clone: Its antigen remains unknown.

The material sequenced was PBMCs. The source is a man younger than 40 in good health and CMV-seronegative. J is TRBJ1-2 and V is TRBV9; 8 bases line up with TRBD1. The CDR3 sequence: CASSVAGTGANYGYTF. CDR3 sequence (DNA): TGTGCCAGCAGCGTAGCGGGGACAGGAGCTAACTATGGCTACACCTTC.